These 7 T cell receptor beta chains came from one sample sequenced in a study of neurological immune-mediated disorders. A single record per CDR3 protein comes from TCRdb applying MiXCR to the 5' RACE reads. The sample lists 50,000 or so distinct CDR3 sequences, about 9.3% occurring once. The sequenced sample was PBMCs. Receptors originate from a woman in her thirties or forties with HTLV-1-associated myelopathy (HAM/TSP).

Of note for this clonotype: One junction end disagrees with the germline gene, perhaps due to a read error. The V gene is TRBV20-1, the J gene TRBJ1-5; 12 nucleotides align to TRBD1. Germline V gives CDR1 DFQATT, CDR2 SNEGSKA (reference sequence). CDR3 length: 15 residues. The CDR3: CSARVPGQGARPQHF. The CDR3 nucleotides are TGTAGTGCTAGAGTACCGGGACAGGGGGCCCGGCCCCAGCATTTT.

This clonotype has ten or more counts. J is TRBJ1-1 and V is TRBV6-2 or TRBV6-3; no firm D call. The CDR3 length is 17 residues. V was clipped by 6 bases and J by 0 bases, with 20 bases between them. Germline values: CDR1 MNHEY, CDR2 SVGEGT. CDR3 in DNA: TGTGCCAGCAGCGACCCGAATCGAGGACGGCTGAACACTGAAGCTTTCTTT. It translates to CASSDPNRGRLNTEAFF.

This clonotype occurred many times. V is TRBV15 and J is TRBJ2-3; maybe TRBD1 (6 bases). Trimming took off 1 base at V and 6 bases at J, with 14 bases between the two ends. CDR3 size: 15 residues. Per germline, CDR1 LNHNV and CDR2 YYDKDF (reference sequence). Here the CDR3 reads CATSRVTGLGDTQYF. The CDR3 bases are TGTGCCACCAGCAGAGTGACAGGTTTAGGGGATACGCAGTATTTT.

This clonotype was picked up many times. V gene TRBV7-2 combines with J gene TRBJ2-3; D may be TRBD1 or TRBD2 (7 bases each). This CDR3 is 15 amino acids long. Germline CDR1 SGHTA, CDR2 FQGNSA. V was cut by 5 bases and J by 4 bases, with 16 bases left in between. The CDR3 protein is CASSLQGGASDTQYF. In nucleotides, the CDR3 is TGTGCCAGCAGCCTTCAGGGGGGGGCCTCAGATACGCAGTATTTT.

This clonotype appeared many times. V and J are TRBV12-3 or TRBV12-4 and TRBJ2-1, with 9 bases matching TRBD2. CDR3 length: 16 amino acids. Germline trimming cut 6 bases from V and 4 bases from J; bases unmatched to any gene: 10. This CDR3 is CASRPSGLAGYNEQFF. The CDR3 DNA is TGTGCCAGCAGACCGTCTGGGCTAGCGGGGTACAATGAGCAGTTCTTC.

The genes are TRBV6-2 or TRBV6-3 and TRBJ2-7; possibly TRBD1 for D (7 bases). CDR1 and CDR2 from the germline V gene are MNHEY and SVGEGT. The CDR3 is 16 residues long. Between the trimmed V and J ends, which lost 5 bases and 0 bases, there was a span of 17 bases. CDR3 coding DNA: TGTGCCAGCAGTCGCTCCTGGAGGGGGCCCTCCTACGAGCAGTACTTC. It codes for CASSRSWRGPSYEQYF.

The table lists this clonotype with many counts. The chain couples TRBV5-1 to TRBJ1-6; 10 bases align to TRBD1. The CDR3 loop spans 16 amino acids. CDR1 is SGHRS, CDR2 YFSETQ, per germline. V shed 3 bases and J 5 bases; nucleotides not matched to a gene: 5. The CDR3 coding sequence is TGCGCCAGCAGCTCAGCGGGACAGGGGAATAATTCACCCCTCCACTTT. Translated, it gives CASSSAGQGNNSPLHF.